This T cell receptor (beta chain) was identified in a study of T cells in Graves' hyperthyroidism and ophthalmopathy. Overall study findings and caveats: Blood also carried most thyroid clonotypes expanded above 0.001. A model built on 13 V-J features separated ophthalmopathy from stable hyperthyroidism.

Amplified TCR beta CDR3 regions derived from RNA transcripts. When the TCR CDR3 underwent first-round RT-PCR, the HTBI primer set was used. TCRdb re-called the multiplex PCR reads through MiXCR, storing one row per CDR3 protein. This repertoire shows some 600,000 distinct CDR3 sequences, roughly 14% found once; its top ten account for 5% to 7%. The V gene lost 4 bases and the J gene lost 2 bases, with 7 bases spanning the gap. CDR3 length equals 13 residues. Germline-derived CDR1 and CDR2 are SGHTA and FQGNSA. This clonotype has ten or more counts. Its antigen is unknown. The blood sample dates from first hyperthyroidism diagnosis, preceding any ophthalmopathy symptoms.

This chain joins TRBV7-2 and TRBJ2-3; D is uncertain. Input material: blood. This clonotype originated in a woman aged 25 to 39 with Graves' hyperthyroidism that later progressed to Graves' ophthalmopathy. CDR3 amino acids: CASSWSNTDTQYF. In DNA form, the CDR3 reads TGTGCCAGCAGCTGGAGCAACACAGATACGCAGTATTTT.